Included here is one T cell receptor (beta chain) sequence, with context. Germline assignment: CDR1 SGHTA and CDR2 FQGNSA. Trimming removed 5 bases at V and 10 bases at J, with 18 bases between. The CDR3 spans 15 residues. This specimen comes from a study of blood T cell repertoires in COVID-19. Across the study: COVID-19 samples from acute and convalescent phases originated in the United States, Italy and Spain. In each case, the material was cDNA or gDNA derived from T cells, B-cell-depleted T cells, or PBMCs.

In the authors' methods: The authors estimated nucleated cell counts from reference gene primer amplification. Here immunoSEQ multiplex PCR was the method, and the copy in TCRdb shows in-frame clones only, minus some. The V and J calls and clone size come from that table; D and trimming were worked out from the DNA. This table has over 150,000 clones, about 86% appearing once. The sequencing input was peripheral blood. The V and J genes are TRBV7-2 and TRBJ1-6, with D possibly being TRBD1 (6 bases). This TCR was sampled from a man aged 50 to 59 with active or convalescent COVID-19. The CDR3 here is CASSPRDMGSSPLHF. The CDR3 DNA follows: TGTGCCAGCAGCCCTAGGGACATGGGCTCATCACCCCTCCACTTT.